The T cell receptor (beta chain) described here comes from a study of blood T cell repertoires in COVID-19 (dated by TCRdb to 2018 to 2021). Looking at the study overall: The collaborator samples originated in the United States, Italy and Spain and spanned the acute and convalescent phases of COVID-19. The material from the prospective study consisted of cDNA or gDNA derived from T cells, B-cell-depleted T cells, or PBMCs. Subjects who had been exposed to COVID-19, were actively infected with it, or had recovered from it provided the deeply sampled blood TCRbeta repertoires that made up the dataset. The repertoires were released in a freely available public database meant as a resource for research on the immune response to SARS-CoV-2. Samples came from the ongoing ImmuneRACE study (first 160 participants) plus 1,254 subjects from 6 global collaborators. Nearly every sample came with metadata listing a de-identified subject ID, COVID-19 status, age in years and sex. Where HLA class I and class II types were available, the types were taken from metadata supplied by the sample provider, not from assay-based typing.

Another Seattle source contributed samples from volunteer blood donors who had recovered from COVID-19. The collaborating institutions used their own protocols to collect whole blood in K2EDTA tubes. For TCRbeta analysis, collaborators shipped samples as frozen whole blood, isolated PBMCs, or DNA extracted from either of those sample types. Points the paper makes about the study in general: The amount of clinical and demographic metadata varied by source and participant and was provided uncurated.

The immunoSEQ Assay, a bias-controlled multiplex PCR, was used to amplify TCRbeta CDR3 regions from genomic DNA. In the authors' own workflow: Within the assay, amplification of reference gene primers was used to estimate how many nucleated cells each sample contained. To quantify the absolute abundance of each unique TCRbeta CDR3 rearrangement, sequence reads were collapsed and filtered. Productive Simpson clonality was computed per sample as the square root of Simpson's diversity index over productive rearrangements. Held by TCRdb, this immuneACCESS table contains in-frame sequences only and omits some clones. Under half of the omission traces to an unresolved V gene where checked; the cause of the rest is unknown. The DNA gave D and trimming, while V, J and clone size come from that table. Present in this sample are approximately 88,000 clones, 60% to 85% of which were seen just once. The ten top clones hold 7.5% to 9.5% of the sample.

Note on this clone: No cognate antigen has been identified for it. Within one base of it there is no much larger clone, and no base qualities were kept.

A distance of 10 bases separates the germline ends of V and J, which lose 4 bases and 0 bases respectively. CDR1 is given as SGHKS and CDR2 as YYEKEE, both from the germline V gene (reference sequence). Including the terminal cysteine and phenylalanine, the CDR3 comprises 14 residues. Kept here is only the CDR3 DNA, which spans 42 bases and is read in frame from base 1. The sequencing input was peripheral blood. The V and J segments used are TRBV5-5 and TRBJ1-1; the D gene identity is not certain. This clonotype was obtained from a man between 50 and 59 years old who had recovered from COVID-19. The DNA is TGTGCCAGCAGCGTAATTACGGTGAACACTGAAGCTTTCTTT. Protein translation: CASSVITVNTEAFF.